The clone carrying this TCR beta chain was observed once. The entry originates in a study of control samples from healthy donors and cancer patients. Assay used: immunoSEQ multiplex PCR; TCRdb lists only in-frame clones, some missing. The sample has tens of thousands of clones, more than 85% seen once; the top ten hold about 25%. The CDR3 runs 15 residues. CDR1 is KGHDR and CDR2 is SFDVKD in the germline V gene. J lost 4 bases, V lost 3 bases, and 4 bases had no gene match. The origin of this receptor is a woman between 50 and 59 years old with head and neck cancer. The chain joins TRBV24-1 to TRBJ1-5; 8 bases agree with TRBD1. The sequenced sample consisted of PBMCs. As DNA, the CDR3 is TGTGCCACCAGTGATCCGGGACAGGTTAATCAGCCCCAGCATTTT. It yields the protein CATSDPGQVNQPQHF.